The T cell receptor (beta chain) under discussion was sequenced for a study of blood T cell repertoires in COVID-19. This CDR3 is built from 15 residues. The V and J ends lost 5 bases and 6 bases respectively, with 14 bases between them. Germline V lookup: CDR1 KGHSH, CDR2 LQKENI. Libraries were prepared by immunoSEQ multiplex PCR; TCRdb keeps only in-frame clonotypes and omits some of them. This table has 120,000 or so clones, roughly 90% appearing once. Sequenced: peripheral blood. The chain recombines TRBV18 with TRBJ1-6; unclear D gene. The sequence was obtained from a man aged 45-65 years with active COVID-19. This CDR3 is CASSMEGSANSPLHF. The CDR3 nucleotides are TGTGCCAGCTCAATGGAGGGTTCGGCTAATTCACCCCTCCACTTT. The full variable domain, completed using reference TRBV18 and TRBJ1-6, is NAGVMQNPRHLVRRRGQEARLRCSPMKGHSHVYWYRQLPEEGLKFMVYLQKENIIDESGMPKERFSAEFPKEGPSILRIQQVVRGDSAAYFCASSMEGSANSPLHFGNGTRLTVT.